Listed below are T cell receptor beta chains from one sample, sequenced in a study of T cells in Graves' hyperthyroidism and ophthalmopathy. MiXCR, applied by TCRdb to the multiplex PCR reads, yields one record per CDR3 protein. Of 600,000 to 700,000 distinct CDR3 sequences detected, approximately 42% appear once; the ten largest clones hold about 7.2%. Sequencing was performed on peripheral blood or thyroid tissue (not recorded which). The receptors were gathered from an adult man with Graves' disease, either hyperthyroidism or ophthalmopathy (not recorded which). The CDR3 runs from the conserved cysteine through the conserved F or W. D genes are given only for firm matches. Size tells how often a clone was seen (once, few, many) or the class of an expanded clone, and some rows leave it out.

>TRBV5-6|TRBJ1-5|NA|few
CASSFGSLQPQHF
TGTGCCAGCAGCTTCGGCAGCCTCCAGCCCCAGCATTTT
>TRBV10-3|TRBJ1-6|NA|NA
CAISQGGDSPLHF
TGTGCCATCAGTCAAGGGGGAGACTCACCCCTCCACTTT
>TRBV6-5|TRBJ2-7|TRBD2|few
CASSPRREGLHEQYF
TGTGCCAGCAGTCCAAGGCGGGAGGGCCTTCACGAGCAGTACTTC
>TRBV7-4|TRBJ1-1|NA|few
CASSLTSLNTEAFF
TGTGCCAGCAGCTTGACCAGCCTGAACACTGAAGCTTTCTTT
>TRBV7-2|TRBJ2-5|NA|many
CASRVGGETQYF
TGTGCCAGCAGGGTTGGGGGAGAGACCCAGTACTTC
>TRBV24-1|TRBJ1-5|NA|NA
CATSDLGGSRQHF
TGTGCCACCAGTGATTTAGGGGGGTCGCGGCAGCATTTT
>TRBV6-5|TRBJ2-5|NA|few
CASSYSGEATQYF
TGTGCCAGCAGTTACTCGGGGGAGGCGACCCAGTACTTC
>TRBV10-3|TRBJ1-2|TRBD1|many
CAISDLGQGGVGYTF
TGTGCCATCAGTGACCTAGGACAGGGGGGTGTGGGCTACACCTTC
>TRBV10-3|TRBJ1-3|NA|NA
CAISEDSGNTIYF
TGTGCCATCAGTGAGGACAGTGGAAACACCATATATTTT
>TRBV7-9|TRBJ1-2|NA|NA
CASSQRAGSPLGYTF
TGTGCCAGCAGCCAGAGGGCTGGGTCTCCCCTTGGCTACACCTTC
>TRBV5-1|TRBJ1-4|NA|NA
CASSLERGVGEKLFF
TGTGCCAGCAGCTTGGAGAGGGGTGTTGGTGAAAAACTGTTTTTT
>TRBV11-1|TRBJ2-6|TRBD1|once
CASSIPTGGTGANVLTF
TGTGCCAGCAGCATCCCCACAGGGGGCACTGGGGCCAACGTCCTGACTTTC
>TRBV10-3|TRBJ1-5|TRBD1|NA
CAISSGQGVNQPQHF
TGTGCCATCAGCTCAGGACAGGGGGTGAATCAGCCCCAGCATTTT
>TRBV19|TRBJ1-1|NA|NA
CASSFPGAGAFF
TGTGCCAGCAGCTTTCCAGGGGCTGGAGCTTTCTTT
>TRBV29-1|TRBJ1-3|TRBD1|NA
CSVASQGIDTIYF
TGCAGCGTTGCATCACAGGGGATAGACACCATATATTTT
>TRBV5-1|TRBJ2-2|NA|NA
CASGGSGNTGELFF
TGCGCCAGCGGCGGTAGCGGGAACACCGGGGAGCTGTTTTTT
>TRBV7-2|TRBJ2-2|TRBD2|NA
CASSLSRTSGMNTGELFF
TGTGCCAGCAGCTTATCCAGGACTAGCGGCATGAACACCGGGGAGCTGTTTTTT
>TRBV9|TRBJ1-2|NA|many
CASSLDMVNGYTF
TGTGCCAGCAGCTTAGACATGGTCAATGGCTACACCTTC
>TRBV7-9|TRBJ2-5|TRBD1|NA
CASSFGQGTQETQYF
TGTGCCAGCAGCTTTGGACAGGGGACCCAAGAGACCCAGTACTTC
>TRBV7-8|TRBJ1-4|NA|few
CASSLEGGIEKLFF
TGTGCCAGCAGCTTAGAAGGAGGAATCGAAAAACTGTTTTTT
>TRBV20-1|TRBJ1-1|NA|NA
CSARKPGLDTEAFF
TGCAGTGCTAGAAAGCCAGGGCTGGACACTGAAGCTTTCTTT
>TRBV7-9|TRBJ2-7|NA|NA
CASSFEGGDTYEQYF
TGTGCCAGCAGCTTTGAGGGAGGAGACACCTACGAGCAGTACTTC
>TRBV20-1|TRBJ1-2|TRBD1|NA
CSARDGGQGFSGGYTF
TGCAGTGCTAGAGATGGAGGACAGGGTTTCTCGGGAGGCTACACCTTC
>TRBV20-1|TRBJ2-7|NA|NA
CSAAGGGPAREQYF
TGCAGTGCCGCCGGGGGAGGCCCCGCTCGCGAGCAGTACTTC
>TRBV10-3|TRBJ2-6|NA|NA
CATVGLNGANVLTF
TGTGCCACCGTGGGACTTAACGGGGCCAACGTCCTGACTTTC
>TRBV7-3|TRBJ2-5|NA|NA
CASSLSGIETQYF
TGTGCCAGCAGCTTAAGCGGGATAGAGACCCAGTACTTC
>TRBV20-1|TRBJ1-5|NA|few
CSARDARQGGQPQHF
TGCAGTGCTAGAGATGCCCGGCAGGGCGGCCAGCCCCAGCATTTT
>TRBV7-2|TRBJ1-6|TRBD1|NA
CASSLITGVYYNSPLHF
TGTGCCAGCAGCTTAATAACAGGGGTCTACTATAATTCACCCCTCCACTTT
>TRBV7-8|TRBJ2-6|NA|many
CASSLVTVIPGANVLTF
TGTGCCAGCAGCTTAGTGACAGTAATTCCCGGGGCCAACGTCCTGACTTTC
>TRBV15|TRBJ2-7|TRBD2|many
CATSRDRNSGIYEQYF
TGTGCCACCAGCAGAGATCGGAATAGCGGGATTTACGAGCAGTACTTC
>TRBV7-6|TRBJ2-7|NA|many
CASSLESISSYEQYF
TGTGCCAGCAGCTTAGAGTCCATAAGCTCCTACGAGCAGTACTTC
>TRBV10-3|TRBJ1-1|NA|NA
CASSYSNVMNTEAFF
TGTGCCAGCAGTTACTCGAACGTCATGAACACTGAAGCTTTCTTT
>TRBV7-2|TRBJ1-2|NA|few
CASSLDEPDFYGYTF
TGTGCCAGCAGCTTAGATGAGCCAGACTTCTATGGCTACACCTTC
>TRBV10-2|TRBJ1-1|NA|NA
CASSLAWATVNTEAFF
TGCGCCAGCAGCTTGGCTTGGGCGACAGTGAACACTGAAGCTTTCTTT
>TRBV12-3/TRBV12-4|TRBJ1-5|NA|NA
CASSFGGAQPQHF
TGTGCCAGCAGTTTTGGGGGGGCTCAGCCCCAGCATTTT
>TRBV7-9|TRBJ2-7|NA|few
CASSFSGLYEQYF
TGTGCCAGCAGCTTTTCGGGCCTCTACGAGCAGTACTTC
>TRBV10-3|TRBJ2-5|NA|NA
CASKVGLLNTETQYF
TGTGCCAGCAAAGTCGGCCTTTTGAATACAGAGACCCAGTACTTC
>TRBV9|TRBJ1-1|NA|NA
CASRDGMHTEAFF
TGTGCTAGTCGGGACGGGATGCACACTGAAGCTTTCTTT
>TRBV7-8|TRBJ2-2|NA|NA
CASNTGFGTGELFF
TGTGCCAGCAATACAGGGTTTGGCACCGGGGAGCTGTTTTTT
>TRBV24-1|TRBJ1-1|TRBD1|NA
CATSTGDGTEAFF
TGTGCCACCAGCACAGGGGATGGCACTGAAGCTTTCTTT
>TRBV9|TRBJ2-7|TRBD2|once
CASVAGGPVEQYF
TGTGCCAGCGTAGCGGGGGGGCCGGTCGAGCAGTACTTC
>TRBV5-1|TRBJ2-5|TRBD1|NA
CASSLGVTGGETQYF
TGCGCCAGCAGCTTGGGAGTGACAGGGGGAGAGACCCAGTACTTC
>TRBV7-2|TRBJ2-7|TRBD2|NA
CASSLGTSGSQNYEQYF
TGTGCCAGCAGCTTGGGAACTAGCGGGAGTCAGAACTACGAGCAGTACTTC